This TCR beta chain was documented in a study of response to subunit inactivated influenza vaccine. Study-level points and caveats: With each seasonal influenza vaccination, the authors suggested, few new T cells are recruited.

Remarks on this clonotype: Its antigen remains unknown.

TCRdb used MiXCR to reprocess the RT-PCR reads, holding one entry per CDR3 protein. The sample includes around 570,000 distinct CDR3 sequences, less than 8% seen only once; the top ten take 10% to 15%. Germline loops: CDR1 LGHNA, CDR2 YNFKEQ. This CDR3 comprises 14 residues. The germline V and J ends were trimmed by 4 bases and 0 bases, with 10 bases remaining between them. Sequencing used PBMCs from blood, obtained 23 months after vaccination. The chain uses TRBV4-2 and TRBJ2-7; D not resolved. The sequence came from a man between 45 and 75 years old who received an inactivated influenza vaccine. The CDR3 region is CASSLYSDSYEQYF. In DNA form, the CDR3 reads TGTGCCAGCAGCCTCTACAGTGACTCCTACGAGCAGTACTTC.